The 8 T cell receptor beta chains below were found in one sample sequenced in a study of CD8 T cells in Susac syndrome. A quantity of about 0.5 to 1 ug RNA underwent reverse transcription using random hexamers. TCRdb processed the immunoSEQ multiplex PCR reads anew with MiXCR; each CDR3 protein has one entry. The sample shows fewer than 150,000 distinct CDR3 sequences, 95% of them seen only once. Input material: CD8+ T cells from PBMCs. The receptor set was obtained from a human donor with Susac syndrome.

V usage is TRBV12-5 and J usage is TRBJ2-1, with 10 bases identical to TRBD2. Germline V CDR1 and CDR2: LGHNT, FRNRAP. The J segment lost 7 bases and the V segment lost 5 bases, leaving 5 bases of the junction unmatched. The CDR3 sequence is 14 residues long. In DNA form, the CDR3 reads TGTGCTAGTGGTGACGGGACTAGCGCGAATGAGCAGTTCTTC. Residues: CASGDGTSANEQFF.

This clonotype was detected once. V gene TRBV7-8 combines with J gene TRBJ2-1; 8 positions match TRBD2. CDR1 SGHVS and CDR2 FQNEAQ come from the germline V gene. The CDR3 length is 16 residues. The V gene end was trimmed by 5 bases and the J gene end by 4 bases; junction bases not matched to a gene: 10. The CDR3: CASSQEGTGGYNEQFF. CDR3 DNA sequence: TGTGCCAGCAGCCAAGAGGGTACGGGAGGGTACAATGAGCAGTTCTTC.

The chain employs TRBV19 and TRBJ2-1; no firm D call. The CDR3 loop spans 13 amino acids. V lost 0 bases and J lost 9, with 9 bases in between. In germline, CDR1 is LNHDA, CDR2 SQIVND (reference sequence). The CDR3 reads CASSIERSTEQFF. For the CDR3, the DNA is TGTGCCAGTAGTATAGAGAGGTCTACTGAGCAGTTCTTC.

J is TRBJ2-5 and V is TRBV30; D is uncertain. The CDR3 runs to 12 residues. Germline CDR1 GTSNPN, CDR2 SVGIG (reference sequence). Deletions cut 4 bases from V and 3 bases from J, with 9 bases between. The DNA for the CDR3 is TGTGCCTGGAAGGTCGGAAAAGAGACCCAGTACTTC. Translation gives CAWKVGKETQYF.

V is TRBV20-1 and J is TRBJ2-1; 8 nucleotides match TRBD2. Germline trimming cut 8 bases from V and 2 bases from J; bases unmatched to any gene: 5. CDR3 length: 13 amino acids. The germline V gene encodes CDR1 DFQATT and CDR2 SNEGSKA (reference sequence). CDR3 coding DNA: TGCAGTTTAAGCGGGGGAACCTACAATGAGCAGTTCTTC. Its translation: CSLSGGTYNEQFF.

The CDR3 region is CASTGEGTEAFF. In DNA form, the CDR3 reads TGTGCCAGTACAGGGGAAGGAACTGAAGCTTTCTTT. This rearrangement joins TRBV7-6 to TRBJ1-1; 7 nucleotides match TRBD1. Germline V gene lookup returns CDR1 SGHVS and CDR2 FNYEAQ. CDR3 length equals 12 residues. V lost 9 bases and J lost 5; bases outside the gene matches: 6. The full variable domain, its missing parts supplied by reference TRBV7-6 and TRBJ1-1, is GAGVSQSPRYKVTKRGQDVALRCDPISGHVSLYWYRQALGQGPEFLTYFNYEAQQDKSGLPNDRFSAERPEGSISTLTIQRTEQRDSAMYRCASTGEGTEAFFGQGTRLTVV.

This clonotype was detected only once. The junction does not match germline at one end; this may be a read error. The J gene is TRBJ2-2, the V gene TRBV9, with 8 bases aligning to TRBD2. This CDR3 contains 16 residues. Germline V lookup: CDR1 SGDLS, CDR2 YYNGEE. CDR3 protein: CASSVEGSGNAGELFF. CDR3 in DNA: TGTGCCAGCAGCGTAGAGGGTAGCGGGAACGCCGGGGAGCTGTTTTTT.

The chain employs TRBV4-1 and TRBJ2-7; a possible D gene is TRBD2 (5 bases). This CDR3 has 15 amino acids. V was trimmed by 4 bases and J by 5 bases, leaving 18 bases between them. CDR1 is MGHRA and CDR2 is YSYEKL in the germline V gene. CDR3: CASSLKPTRLNEQYF. DNA of the CDR3: TGCGCCAGCAGCCTCAAACCAACTAGATTAAACGAGCAGTACTTC.